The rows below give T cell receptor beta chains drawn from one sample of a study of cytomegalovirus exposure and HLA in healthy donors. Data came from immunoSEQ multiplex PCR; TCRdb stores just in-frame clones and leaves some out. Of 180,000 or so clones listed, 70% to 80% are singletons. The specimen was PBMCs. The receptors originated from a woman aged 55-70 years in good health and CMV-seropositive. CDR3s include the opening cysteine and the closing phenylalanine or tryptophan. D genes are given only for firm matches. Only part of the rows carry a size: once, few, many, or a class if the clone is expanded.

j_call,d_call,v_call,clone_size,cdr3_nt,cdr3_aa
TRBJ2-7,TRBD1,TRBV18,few,TGTGCCAGCTCACCCGGGACAGGGAGCTCCTACGAGCAGTACTTC,CASSPGTGSSYEQYF
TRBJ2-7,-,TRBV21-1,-,TGTGCCAGCAGCAAAGGTCTAGATTCCATGTCCTACGAGCAGTACTTC,CASSKGLDSMSYEQYF
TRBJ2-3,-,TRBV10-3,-,TGTGCCACCGGACATGGGGGCACAGATACGCAGTATTTT,CATGHGGTDTQYF
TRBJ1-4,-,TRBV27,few,TGTGCCAGCAGCTTCCCAACGGGTGGAAAACTGTTTTTT,CASSFPTGGKLFF
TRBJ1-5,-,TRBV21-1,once,TGTGCCAGCAGCGTAACAGGGGGCCTCACCCTCCGCAATCAGCCCCAGCATTTT,CASSVTGGLTLRNQPQHF
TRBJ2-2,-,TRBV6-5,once,TGTGCCAGCAGTTACGTAGTGAGCGGGGAGCTGTTTTTT,CASSYVVSGELFF
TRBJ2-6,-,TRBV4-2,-,TGTGCCAGCAGCCAAGCTGGGGCCAACGGCCTGACTTTC,CASSQAGANGLTF
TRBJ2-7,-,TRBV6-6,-,TGTGCCAGCAGGGGACGAGGGGACTCCTACGAGCAGTACTTC,CASRGRGDSYEQYF
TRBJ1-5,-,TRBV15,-,TGTGCCACCAGCAGAGATTATAGCAATCAGCCCCAGCATTTT,CATSRDYSNQPQHF
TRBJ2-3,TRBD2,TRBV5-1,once,TGCGCCAGCAGCGCGGCTAGCGGGGGGGCATCAGATACGCAGTATTTT,CASSAASGGASDTQYF
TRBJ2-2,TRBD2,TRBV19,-,TGTGCCAGTAATACCGGGACTAGTTTCCCCGGGGAGCTGTTTTTT,CASNTGTSFPGELFF
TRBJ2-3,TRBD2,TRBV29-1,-,TGCAGCGTCCAGACTATTGGCGGGAGTAGCACAGATACGCAGTATTTT,CSVQTIGGSSTDTQYF
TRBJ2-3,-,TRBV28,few,TGTGCCAGCAGTCTTTCAGATACGCAGTATTTT,CASSLSDTQYF
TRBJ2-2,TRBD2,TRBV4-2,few,TGTGCCAGCAGCTTATCTAGCGGGGGGACCAACACCGGGGAGCTGTTTTTT,CASSLSSGGTNTGELFF
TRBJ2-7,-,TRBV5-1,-,TGCGCCAGCAGCTTGGTGGCAGGGATGGACGAGCAGTACTTC,CASSLVAGMDEQYF
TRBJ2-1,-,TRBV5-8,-,TGTGCCAGCAGCTTGGGGCCGTACAATGAGCAGTTCTTC,CASSLGPYNEQFF
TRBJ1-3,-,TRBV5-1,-,TGCGCCAGCAGCTCCGTATTGGGAAACACCATATATTTT,CASSSVLGNTIYF
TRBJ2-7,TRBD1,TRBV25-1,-,TGTGCCAGCAGTGGACACTACGACAGGGGCGAGCAGTACTTC,CASSGHYDRGEQYF
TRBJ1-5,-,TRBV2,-,TGTGCCAGCAGTGAATATGAGGCGCGAGAAACCCAGCATTTT,CASSEYEARETQHF
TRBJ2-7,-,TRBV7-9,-,TGTGCCAGCAGCTTAGGAACAGGGAATGTCTACGAGCGGTACTTC,CASSLGTGNVYERYF
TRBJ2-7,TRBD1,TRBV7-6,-,TGTGCCAGCAGCTTACTTACAGGGGGCGACGACGAGCAGTACTTC,CASSLLTGGDDEQYF
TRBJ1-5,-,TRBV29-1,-,TGCAGCGTTGAAGGGGCAGGGGATCAGCCCCAGCATTTT,CSVEGAGDQPQHF
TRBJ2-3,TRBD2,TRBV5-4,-,TGTGCCAGCAGCCCCTTCCTCGGGACTAGAGGCACAGATACGCAGTATTTT,CASSPFLGTRGTDTQYF
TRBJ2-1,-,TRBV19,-,TGTGCCAGTAGTAGAAGCGGCTCCTACAATGAGCAGTTCTTC,CASSRSGSYNEQFF
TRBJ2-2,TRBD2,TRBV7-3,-,TGTGCCAGCAGCTTAAAACCCCGTGGACTAGCGGGGGGCACCGGGGAGCTGTTTTTT,CASSLKPRGLAGGTGELFF
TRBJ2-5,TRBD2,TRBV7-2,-,TGTGCCAGCAGCGCGGGACTAGGTAGGGCAAGAGAGACCCAGTACTTC,CASSAGLGRARETQYF
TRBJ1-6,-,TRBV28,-,TGTGCCAGCAGTGCGTCCAGGGCGAGTACCTATAATTCACCCCTCCACTTT,CASSASRASTYNSPLHF
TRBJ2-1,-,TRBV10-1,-,TGCGCCAGCAGTCGGGGGGCGAGGAATGAGCAGTTCTTC,CASSRGARNEQFF
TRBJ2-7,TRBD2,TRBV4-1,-,TGCGCCAGCAGCCAAGGTTCTCTAGCGGGAGGCTTTGCCTACGAGCAGTACTTC,CASSQGSLAGGFAYEQYF
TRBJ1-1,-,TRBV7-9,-,TGTGCCAGCAGCCCTCATAATGGGGCCAACACTGAAGCTTTCTTT,CASSPHNGANTEAFF
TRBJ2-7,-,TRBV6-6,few,TGTGCCAGCAGTTACTCGAAAGCCGGTACCTACGAGCAGTACTTC,CASSYSKAGTYEQYF